A single sample is the source of the 23 T cell receptor beta chains below, sequenced in a study of blood T cell repertoires in COVID-19. The data were produced by immunoSEQ multiplex PCR, yet TCRdb's version contains in-frame clones alone and is incomplete. This sample carries 70,000 or so clones, around nine tenths of them seen once, and the ten largest clones take roughly 14%. Sample: peripheral blood. These TCRs come from a woman aged 55-69 years with acute or convalescent COVID-19.

The chain has TRBV11-2 and TRBJ2-5, with 7 bases that match TRBD2. With V trimmed by 3 bases and J by 4 bases, 5 bases remained unmatched. The germline V gene encodes CDR1 SGHAT and CDR2 FQNNGV. This CDR3 comprises 14 residues. Here the CDR3 reads CASSFGTTIETQYF. CDR3 DNA: TGTGCCAGCAGCTTTGGGACTACAATAGAGACCCAGTACTTC.

The rearrangement joins TRBV5-1 to TRBJ2-5, with TRBD2 matching over 10 bases. CDR1 SGHRS and CDR2 YFSETQ come from the germline V gene. The CDR3 loop spans 15 amino acids. The V and J ends lost 0 bases and 2 bases, in that order; junction bases with no gene match: 1. The CDR3 protein is CASSLGLAGQETQYF. CDR3 DNA: TGCGCCAGCAGCTTGGGACTAGCGGGTCAAGAGACCCAGTACTTC.

This clone was found a few times. V and J are TRBV5-1 and TRBJ2-1, with 10 positions matching TRBD2. Germline CDR1 is SGHRS and CDR2 is YFSETQ. This CDR3 region has 16 residues. The V segment lost 0 bases and the J segment 2 bases; nucleotides outside the gene matches: 2. The CDR3 DNA reads as TGCGCCAGCAGCTTGGCTAGCGGGGGTCCCTACAATGAGCAGTTCTTC. Amino acid sequence: CASSLASGGPYNEQFF.

V and J are TRBV27 and TRBJ1-5; possibly TRBD1 for D (5 bases). The germline V gene encodes CDR1 MNHEY and CDR2 SMNVEV (reference sequence). V was clipped by 5 bases and J by 11 bases, with 25 bases between them. The CDR3 is 16 residues long. DNA for the CDR3: TGTGCCAGCAGTCCTAACTGGGGCAGCAGTAATCTAGCCCAGCATTTT. Translated, it gives CASSPNWGSSNLAQHF.

The rearrangement uses TRBV3-1 (or the pseudogene TRBV3-2) and TRBJ2-5; tentative D call: TRBD1 (6 bases). This CDR3 spans 12 amino acids. Trimming removed 5 bases from V and 11 bases from J, with 15 bases in between. Germline assignment: CDR1 LGHDT and CDR2 YNNKEL (reference sequence). The DNA for the CDR3 is TGTGCCAGCAGCGAAAAAAACAGGGCTCAGTACTTC. It encodes CASSEKNRAQYF.

In the case of this clone: A junction boundary mismatches the germline segment, possibly from a read error. The chain uses TRBV7-9 and TRBJ2-5, with D possibly being TRBD1 (5 bases). The germline gives CDR1 SEHNR, CDR2 FQNEAQ (reference sequence). CDR3 size: 14 residues. The chain's CDR3 is CASSLLRQQEAQYF. The CDR3 DNA reads TGTGCCAGCAGCTTACTCCGACAGCAAGAGGCCCAGTACTTC. Together with reference TRBV7-9 and TRBJ2-5, the CDR3 gives the full variable domain: DTGVSQNPRHKITKRGQNVTFRCDPISEHNRLYWYRQTLGQGPEFLTYFQNEAQLEKSRLLSDRFSAERPKGSFSTLEIQRTEQGDSAMYLCASSLLRQQEAQYFGPGTRLLVL.

This clone has a single count. The chain combines TRBV29-1 with TRBJ2-7; 12 bases agree with TRBD2. The germline gives CDR1 SQVTM, CDR2 ANQGSEA. This CDR3 spans 16 amino acids. With V trimmed by 4 bases and J by 3 bases, 10 bases remained unmatched. CDR3 in amino acids: CSVGTSGEKVVYEQYF. CDR3 sequence (DNA): TGCAGCGTTGGGACTAGCGGGGAAAAAGTGGTCTACGAGCAGTACTTC.

V and J are TRBV3-1 (or the pseudogene TRBV3-2) and TRBJ1-1; 7 bases line up with TRBD1. Losses at the gene ends were 10 bases for V and 1 base for J; bases not matched to a gene: 12. CDR3 length: 15 amino acids. Germline V gives CDR1 LGHDT, CDR2 YNNKEL (reference sequence). The CDR3 DNA reads as TGTGCCACCAGACACACGACAGGGCGGAACACTGAAGCTTTCTTT. Its protein product is CATRHTTGRNTEAFF.

This chain joins TRBV28 and TRBJ1-2, with 8 bases lining up with TRBD1. J gave up 8 bases and V 3 bases, and 5 bases lay outside the gene matches. The CDR3 is made up of 13 amino acids. Germline assignment: CDR1 MDHEN and CDR2 SYDVKM. CDR3 DNA: TGTGCCAGCAGTTTTGGACAGGGACGGGGCTACACCTTC. Protein product: CASSFGQGRGYTF.

The chain joins TRBV7-8 to TRBJ2-7, with 8 bases that match TRBD1. Germline V gives CDR1 SGHVS, CDR2 FQNEAQ. With 4 bases clipped from V and 5 bases from J, the junction kept 16 bases outside the gene matches. The CDR3 loop spans 17 amino acids. In DNA form, the CDR3 reads TGTGCCAGCAGCTCCCATATACCAGGACAGGGTCGCCACGAGCAGTACTTC. Translation: CASSSHIPGQGRHEQYF. The variable domain in full, with the rest retrieved from reference TRBV7-8 and TRBJ2-7, is GAGVSQSPRYKVAKRGQDVALRCDPISGHVSLFWYQQALGQGPEFLTYFQNEAQLDKSGLPSDRFFAERPEGSVSTLKIQRTQQEDSAVYLCASSSHIPGQGRHEQYFGPGTRLTVT.

This chain uses TRBV19 with TRBJ1-1; possible D gene TRBD1, 5 bases. V gave up 5 bases and J gave up 5 bases, with 15 bases separating them. CDR1 is LNHDA and CDR2 is SQIVND in the germline V gene (reference sequence). The CDR3 extends over 14 amino acids. CDR3: CASSGQGGGTEAFF. DNA for the CDR3: TGTGCCAGTAGTGGCCAGGGAGGAGGGACTGAAGCTTTCTTT.

The chain is built from TRBV25-1 and TRBJ2-7; 11 positions match TRBD2. CDR1 and CDR2 from the germline V gene are MGHDK and SYGVNS. J lost 7 bases, V lost 3 bases, and 11 bases had no gene match. This CDR3 spans 16 amino acids. The CDR3 DNA is TGTGCCAGCAGTGAGTCCGGGACTAGCGGAGTTTGGGAGCAGTACTTC. Translated, it gives CASSESGTSGVWEQYF.

The chain links TRBV3-1 (or the pseudogene TRBV3-2) to TRBJ1-2; no clear D. From germline, CDR1 is LGHDT and CDR2 YNNKEL (reference sequence). The ends were cut back, 0 bases at V and 7 bases at J, with 12 bases in the middle. This CDR3 has 14 amino acids. CDR3 in DNA: TGTGCCAGCAGCCAAGATGCGGGCGGTCGTGGCTACACCTTC. The encoded protein is CASSQDAGGRGYTF.

This sequence joins TRBV11-3 and TRBJ2-3; D gene uncertain. CDR3 length equals 13 residues. The V and J ends lost 5 bases and 2 bases respectively, with 8 bases between them. Germline values: CDR1 SGHNT, CDR2 YENEEA. CDR3 residues: CASSTRVTDTQYF. As DNA, the CDR3 is TGTGCCAGCAGCACACGGGTCACAGATACGCAGTATTTT. The full variable domain, in which reference TRBV11-3 and TRBJ2-3 provide the parts outside the CDR3, is EAGVVQSPRYKIIEKKQPVAFWCNPISGHNTLYWYLQNLGQGPELLIRYENEEAVDDSQLPKDRFSAERLKGVDSTLKIQPAELGDSAVYLCASSTRVTDTQYFGPGTRLTVL.

This chain connects TRBV5-5 to TRBJ1-6; TRBD1 aligns across 7 bases. V dropped 3 bases and J dropped 2; count of bases not matched to a gene: 5. The CDR3 length is 16 residues. The germline V gene has CDR1 SGHKS and CDR2 YYEKEE (reference sequence). CDR3 coding DNA: TGTGCCAGCAGCTGGGCCGGACAGGCCTATAATTCACCCCTCCACTTT. Encoded protein: CASSWAGQAYNSPLHF.

The chain carries TRBV5-4 and TRBJ2-5; 11 positions match TRBD2. CDR3 length equals 15 residues. The ends lost 0 bases at V and 5 bases at J; junction bases unmatched: 3. The germline gives CDR1 SGHNT, CDR2 YYREEE (reference sequence). CDR3 sequence: CASSLAPSGGETQYF. The CDR3 nucleotides are TGTGCCAGCAGCTTGGCCCCTAGCGGGGGGGAGACCCAGTACTTC. Full variable domain (missing parts from reference TRBV5-4 and TRBJ2-5): ETGVTQSPTHLIKTRGQQVTLRCSSQSGHNTVSWYQQALGQGPQFIFQYYREEENGRGNFPPRFSGLQFPNYSSELNVNALELDDSALYLCASSLAPSGGETQYFGPGTRLLVL.

The genes are TRBV11-2 and TRBJ1-2; D might be TRBD1 (5 bases). The CDR3 runs to 17 residues. Trimming pared 0 bases from V and 2 bases from J, leaving 16 bases between. Per germline, CDR1 SGHAT and CDR2 FQNNGV. This chain's CDR3 is CASSLDLKMDKNYGYTF. The CDR3 DNA follows: TGTGCCAGCAGCTTAGACCTAAAAATGGACAAAAACTATGGCTACACCTTC.

This sequence joins TRBV21-1 and TRBJ2-6; the table names TRBD2, a call not compared with the DNA. TRBV21-1 is assigned pseudogene status. The CDR3 spans 10 residues. The CDR3 reads CALGANVLTF. CDR3 coding DNA: TGTGCCCTTGGGGCCAACGTCCTGACTTTC.

This chain connects TRBV5-1 to TRBJ1-1; D gene uncertain. Trimming removed 4 bases from V and 0 bases from J, with 19 bases in between. CDR1 and CDR2 from the germline V gene are SGHRS and YFSETQ. The CDR3 runs to 17 residues. The CDR3 loop is CASSPSWQKIMNTEAFF. CDR3 in DNA: TGCGCCAGCAGCCCGTCGTGGCAGAAGATTATGAACACTGAAGCTTTCTTT.

The chain carries TRBV10-3 and TRBJ1-1, with D hard to call. The CDR3 totals 13 residues. Germline CDR1 reads ENHRY; CDR2 reads SYGVKD. V lost 6 bases and J lost 0, with 8 bases in between. For the CDR3, the DNA is TGTGCCATCAGACTAACCCTGAACACTGAAGCTTTCTTT. The encoded protein is CAIRLTLNTEAFF.

V is TRBV6-1 and J is TRBJ2-3; no reliable D call. Germline lookup yields CDR1 MNHNS and CDR2 SASEGT. Trimming removed 2 bases at V and 2 bases at J, with 11 bases between. The CDR3 consists of 15 residues. CDR3 sequence reads: CASSELEGPTDTQYF. CDR3 sequence (DNA): TGTGCCAGCAGTGAACTAGAAGGTCCCACAGATACGCAGTATTTT.

This clone has just a few counts. This rearrangement joins TRBV28 to TRBJ1-2, with 9 bases lining up with TRBD1. CDR1 and CDR2 (germline): MDHEN, SYDVKM. Losses at the gene ends were 2 bases for V and 13 bases for J; bases not matched to a gene: 8. There are 13 residues in the CDR3. The CDR3 DNA is TGTGCCAGCAGTTTAGCGCGGGACAGGGAGTGCACCTTC. It encodes CASSLARDRECTF.

V is TRBV2 and J is TRBJ2-7, with 9 bases fitting TRBD2. Per the germline V gene, CDR1 is SNHLY and CDR2 is FYNNEI. The CDR3 totals 14 residues. V dropped 8 bases and J dropped 2; count of bases not matched to a gene: 7. The CDR3 sequence: CASLGAGGTYEQYF. As DNA, the CDR3 is TGTGCCAGCCTTGGAGCGGGGGGAACCTACGAGCAGTACTTC. Full variable domain (missing parts from reference TRBV2 and TRBJ2-7): EPEVTQTPSHQVTQMGQEVILRCVPISNHLYFYWYRQILGQKVEFLVSFYNNEISEKSEIFDDQFSVERPDGSNFTLKIRSTKLEDSAMYFCASLGAGGTYEQYFGPGTRLTVT.